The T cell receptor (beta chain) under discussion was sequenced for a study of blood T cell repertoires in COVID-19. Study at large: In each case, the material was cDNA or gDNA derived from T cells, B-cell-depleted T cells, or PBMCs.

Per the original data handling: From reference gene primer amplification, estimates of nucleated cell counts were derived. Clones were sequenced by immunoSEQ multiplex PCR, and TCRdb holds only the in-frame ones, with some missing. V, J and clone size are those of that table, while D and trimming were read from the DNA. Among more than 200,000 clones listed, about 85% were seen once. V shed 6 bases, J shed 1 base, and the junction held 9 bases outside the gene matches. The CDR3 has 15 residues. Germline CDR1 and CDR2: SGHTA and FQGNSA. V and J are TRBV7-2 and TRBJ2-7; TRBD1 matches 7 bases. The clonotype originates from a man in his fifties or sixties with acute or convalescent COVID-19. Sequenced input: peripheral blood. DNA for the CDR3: TGTGCCAGCAGACACCCGGGACAGAGATCCTACGAGCAGTACTTC. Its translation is CASRHPGQRSYEQYF.